This T cell receptor (beta chain) was obtained from a study of post-analysis software for immune sequencing data. At the level of the study: Recorded subtypes: relapsing-remitting, secondary progressive, progressive-relapsing; some patients unannotated.

V lost 7 bases and J 13 bases, leaving 26 bases between the germline ends. Germline values: CDR1 SQVTM, CDR2 ANQGSEA. This CDR3 region has 14 residues. Study-wide results and caveats: A few TRBV segments occurring more often in patients than controls included TRBV5-6, TRBV5-1 and TRBV20-1. Batch-matched samples strongly co-clustered by F measure.

As concerns this clonotype: Its specificity is unknown.

TCR beta libraries were prepared from cDNA with unique molecular identifiers. Via MiXCR, TCRdb re-called the PCR reads, giving one row per CDR3 protein. The sample yields roughly 800,000 distinct CDR3 sequences, approximately 57% seen once. The TCR sequence derives from a girl aged 5-17 years with multiple sclerosis. The chain employs TRBV29-1 and TRBJ2-4, with D maybe TRBD2 (5 bases). Sequenced input: blood. The CDR3 is CSAARGLSYNEQYF. As DNA, the CDR3 is TGCAGCGCCGCTCGCGGACTCTCCTACAATGAGCAGTACTTC.